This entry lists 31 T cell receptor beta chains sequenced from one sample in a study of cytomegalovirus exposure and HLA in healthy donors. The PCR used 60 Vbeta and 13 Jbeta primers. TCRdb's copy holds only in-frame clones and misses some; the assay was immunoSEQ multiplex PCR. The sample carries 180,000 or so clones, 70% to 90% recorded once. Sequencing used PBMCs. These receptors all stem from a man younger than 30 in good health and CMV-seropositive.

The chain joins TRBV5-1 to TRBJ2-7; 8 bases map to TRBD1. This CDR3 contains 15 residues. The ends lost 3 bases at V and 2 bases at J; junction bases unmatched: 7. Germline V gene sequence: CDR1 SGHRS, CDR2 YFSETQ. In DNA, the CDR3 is TGCGCCAGCAGCTCCGGGACAGGTCTACCCTACGAGCAGTACTTC. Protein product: CASSSGTGLPYEQYF.

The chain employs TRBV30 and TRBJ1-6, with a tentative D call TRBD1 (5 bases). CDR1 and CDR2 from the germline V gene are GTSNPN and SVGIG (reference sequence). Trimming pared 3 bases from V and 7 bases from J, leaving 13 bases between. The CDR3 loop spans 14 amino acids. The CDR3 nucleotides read TGTGCCTGGAGCCCCCGGGGGTCGAATTCACCCCTCCACTTT. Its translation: CAWSPRGSNSPLHF. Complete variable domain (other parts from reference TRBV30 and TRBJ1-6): SQTIHQWPATLVQPVGSPLSLECTVEGTSNPNLYWYRQAAGRGLQLLFYSVGIGQISSEVPQNLSASRPQDRQFILSSKKLLLSDSGFYLCAWSPRGSNSPLHFGNGTRLTVT.

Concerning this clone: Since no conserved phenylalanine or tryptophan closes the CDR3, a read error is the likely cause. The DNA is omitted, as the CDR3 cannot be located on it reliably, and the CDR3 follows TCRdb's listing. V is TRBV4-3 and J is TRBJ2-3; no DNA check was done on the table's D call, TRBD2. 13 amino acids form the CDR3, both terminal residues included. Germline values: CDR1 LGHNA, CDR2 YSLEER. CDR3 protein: CASSPKAGSNALY.

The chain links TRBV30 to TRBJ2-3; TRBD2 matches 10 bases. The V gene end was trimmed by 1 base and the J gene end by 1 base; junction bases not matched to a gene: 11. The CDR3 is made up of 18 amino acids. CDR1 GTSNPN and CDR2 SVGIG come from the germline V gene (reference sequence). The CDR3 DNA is TGTGCCTGGAGTGCCCTAGCGGGGGTTTTACGAGGCACAGATACGCAGTATTTT. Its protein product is CAWSALAGVLRGTDTQYF.

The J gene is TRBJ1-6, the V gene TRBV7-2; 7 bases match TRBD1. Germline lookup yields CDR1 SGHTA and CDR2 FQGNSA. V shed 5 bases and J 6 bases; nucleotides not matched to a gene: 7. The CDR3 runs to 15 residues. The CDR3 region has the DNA TGTGCCAGCAGCACTGAGGGACAGATTAATTCACCCCTCCACTTT. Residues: CASSTEGQINSPLHF. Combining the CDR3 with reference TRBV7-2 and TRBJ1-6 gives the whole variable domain GAGVSQSPSNKVTEKGKDVELRCDPISGHTALYWYRQSLGQGLEFLIYFQGNSAPDKSGLPSDRFSAERTGGSVSTLTIQRTQQEDSAVYLCASSTEGQINSPLHFGNGTRLTVT.

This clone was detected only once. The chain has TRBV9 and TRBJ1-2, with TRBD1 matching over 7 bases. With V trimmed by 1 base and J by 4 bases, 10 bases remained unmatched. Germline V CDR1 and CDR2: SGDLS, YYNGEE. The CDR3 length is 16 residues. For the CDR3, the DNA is TGTGCCAGCAGCGTAAAGGGGGACAGCGGATTCTATGGCTACACCTTC. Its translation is CASSVKGDSGFYGYTF.

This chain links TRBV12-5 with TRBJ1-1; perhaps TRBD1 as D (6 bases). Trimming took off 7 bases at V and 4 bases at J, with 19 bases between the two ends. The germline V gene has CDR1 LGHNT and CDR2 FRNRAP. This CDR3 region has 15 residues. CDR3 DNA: TGTGCTAGTGCCGAAGCACAGGGTATCGGCACTGAAGCTTTCTTT. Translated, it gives CASAEAQGIGTEAFF. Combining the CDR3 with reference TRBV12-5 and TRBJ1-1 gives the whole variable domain DARVTQTPRHKVTEMGQEVTMRCQPILGHNTVFWYRQTMMQGLELLAYFRNRAPLDDSGMPKDRFSAEMPDATLATLKIQPSEPRDSAVYFCASAEAQGIGTEAFFGQGTRLTVV.

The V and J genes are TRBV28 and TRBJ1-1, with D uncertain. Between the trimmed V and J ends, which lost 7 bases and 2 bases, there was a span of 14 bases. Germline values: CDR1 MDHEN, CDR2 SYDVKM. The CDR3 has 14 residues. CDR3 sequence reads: CASNPALANTEAFF. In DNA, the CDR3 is TGTGCCAGCAACCCCGCCTTAGCAAACACTGAAGCTTTCTTT.

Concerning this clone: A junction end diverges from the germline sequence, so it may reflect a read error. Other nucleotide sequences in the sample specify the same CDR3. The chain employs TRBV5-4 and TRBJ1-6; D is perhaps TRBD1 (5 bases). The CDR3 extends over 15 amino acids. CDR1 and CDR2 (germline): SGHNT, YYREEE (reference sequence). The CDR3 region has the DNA TGTGCCAGCAGCTGGGGGGGGGTAGTAAATTCCCCCCTCCACTTT. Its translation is CASSWGGVVNSPLHF.

The DNA of the CDR3 is TGTGCCAGCAGTGAAACTAACGAGCGGTGGCAGTACTTC. Protein sequence: CASSETNERWQYF. The chain links TRBV6-1 to TRBJ2-7, with D perhaps matching TRBD2 (5 bases). V was cut by 2 bases and J by 9 bases, with 14 bases left in between. The CDR3 has 13 amino acids. CDR1 and CDR2 (germline): MNHNS, SASEGT.

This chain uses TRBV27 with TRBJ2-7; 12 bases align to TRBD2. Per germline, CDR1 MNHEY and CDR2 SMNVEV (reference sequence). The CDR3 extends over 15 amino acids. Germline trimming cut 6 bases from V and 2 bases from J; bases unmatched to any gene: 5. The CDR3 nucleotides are TGTGCCAGCAGCCTACTAGCGGGGGGCCCCTACGAGCAGTACTTC. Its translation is CASSLLAGGPYEQYF.

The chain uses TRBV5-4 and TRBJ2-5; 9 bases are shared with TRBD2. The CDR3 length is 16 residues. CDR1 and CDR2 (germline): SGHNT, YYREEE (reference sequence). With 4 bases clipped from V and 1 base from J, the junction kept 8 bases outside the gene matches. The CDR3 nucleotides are TGTGCCAGCAGCAGCTCGCGGGGGGGCCCCCAAGAGACCCAGTACTTC. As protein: CASSSSRGGPQETQYF.

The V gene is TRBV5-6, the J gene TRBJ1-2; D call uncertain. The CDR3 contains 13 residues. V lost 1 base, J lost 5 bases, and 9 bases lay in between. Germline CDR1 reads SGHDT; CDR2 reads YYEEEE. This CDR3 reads CASSLRVFYGYTF. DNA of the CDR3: TGTGCCAGCAGCTTGCGTGTCTTTTATGGCTACACCTTC.

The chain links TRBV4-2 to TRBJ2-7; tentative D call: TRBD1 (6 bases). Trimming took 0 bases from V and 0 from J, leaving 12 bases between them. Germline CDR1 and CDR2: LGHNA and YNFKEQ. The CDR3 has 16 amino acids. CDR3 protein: CASSQEGAALSYEQYF. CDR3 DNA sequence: TGTGCCAGCAGCCAAGAGGGGGCAGCGCTCTCCTACGAGCAGTACTTC.

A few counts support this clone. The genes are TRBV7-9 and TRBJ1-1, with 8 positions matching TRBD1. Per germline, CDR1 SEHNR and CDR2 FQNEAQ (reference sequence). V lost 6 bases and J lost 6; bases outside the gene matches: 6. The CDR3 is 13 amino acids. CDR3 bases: TGTGCCAGCAGAGGGCAGGGGGCCGCTGAAGCTTTCTTT. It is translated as CASRGQGAAEAFF.

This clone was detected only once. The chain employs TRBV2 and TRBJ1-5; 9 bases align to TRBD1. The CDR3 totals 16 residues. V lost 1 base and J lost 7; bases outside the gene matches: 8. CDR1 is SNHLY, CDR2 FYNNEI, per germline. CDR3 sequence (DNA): TGTGCCAGCAGTGAAGACACAGGGGGCGGTCGGCAGCCCCAGCATTTT. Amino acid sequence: CASSEDTGGGRQPQHF.

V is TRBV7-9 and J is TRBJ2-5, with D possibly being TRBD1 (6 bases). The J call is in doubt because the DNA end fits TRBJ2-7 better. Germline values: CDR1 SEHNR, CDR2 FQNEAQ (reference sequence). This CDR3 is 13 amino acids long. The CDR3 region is CASSLQGAYEQYF. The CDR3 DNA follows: TGTGCCAGCAGCCTACAGGGTGCCTACGAGCAGTACTTC.

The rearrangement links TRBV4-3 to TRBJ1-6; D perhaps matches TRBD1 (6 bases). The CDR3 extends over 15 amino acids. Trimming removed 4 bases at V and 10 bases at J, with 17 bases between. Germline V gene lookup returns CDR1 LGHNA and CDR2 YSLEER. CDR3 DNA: TGCGCCAGCAGCCGACAAAGGGCAGGGGACTCACCCCTCCACTTT. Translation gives CASSRQRAGDSPLHF.

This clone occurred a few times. CDR3 loop: CASSLASNTEAFF. CDR3 sequence (DNA): TGTGCCAGCAGCTTGGCGTCGAACACTGAAGCTTTCTTT. The chain has TRBV5-6 and TRBJ1-1; D gene uncertain. Germline V lookup: CDR1 SGHDT, CDR2 YYEEEE. The CDR3 spans 13 residues. V lost 0 bases, J lost 1 base, and 4 bases lay in between.

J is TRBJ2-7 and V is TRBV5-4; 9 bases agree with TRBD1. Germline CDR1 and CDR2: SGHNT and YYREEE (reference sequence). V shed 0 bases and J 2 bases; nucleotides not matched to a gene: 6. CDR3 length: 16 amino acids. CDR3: CASSLAGGTGTYEQYF. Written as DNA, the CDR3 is TGTGCCAGCAGCTTGGCCGGTGGGACAGGGACCTACGAGCAGTACTTC.

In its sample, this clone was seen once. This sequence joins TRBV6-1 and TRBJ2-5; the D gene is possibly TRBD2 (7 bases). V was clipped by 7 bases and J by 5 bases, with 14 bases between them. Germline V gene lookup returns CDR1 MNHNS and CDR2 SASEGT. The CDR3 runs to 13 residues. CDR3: CASTRGGGETQYF. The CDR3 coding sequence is TGTGCCAGCACCCGAGGGGGGGGCGAGACCCAGTACTTC.

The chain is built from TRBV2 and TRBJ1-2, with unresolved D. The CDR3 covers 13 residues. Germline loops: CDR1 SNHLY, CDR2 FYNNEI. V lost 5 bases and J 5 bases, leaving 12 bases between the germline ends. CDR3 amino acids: CASSPTISYGYTF. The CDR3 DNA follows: TGTGCCAGCAGTCCCACAATATCGTATGGCTACACCTTC.

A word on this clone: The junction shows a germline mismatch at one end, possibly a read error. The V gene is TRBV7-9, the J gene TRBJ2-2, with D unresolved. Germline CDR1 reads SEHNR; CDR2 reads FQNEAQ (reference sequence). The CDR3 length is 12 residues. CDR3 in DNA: TGTTCCAGCAGCTTAGAACACGGGGAGCTGTTTTTT. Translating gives CSSSLEHGELFF.

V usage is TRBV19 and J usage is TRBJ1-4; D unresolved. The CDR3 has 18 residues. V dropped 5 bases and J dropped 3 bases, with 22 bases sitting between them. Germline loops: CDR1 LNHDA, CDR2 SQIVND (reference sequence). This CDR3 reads CASSHRDGIPVANEKLFF. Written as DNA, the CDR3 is TGTGCCAGTAGTCATCGCGACGGGATCCCGGTGGCTAATGAAAAACTGTTTTTT. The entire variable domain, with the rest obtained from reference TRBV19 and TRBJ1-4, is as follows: DGGITQSPKYLFRKEGQNVTLSCEQNLNHDAMYWYRQDPGQGLRLIYYSQIVNDFQKGDIAEGYSVSREKKESFPLTVTSAQKNPTAFYLCASSHRDGIPVANEKLFFGSGTQLSVL.

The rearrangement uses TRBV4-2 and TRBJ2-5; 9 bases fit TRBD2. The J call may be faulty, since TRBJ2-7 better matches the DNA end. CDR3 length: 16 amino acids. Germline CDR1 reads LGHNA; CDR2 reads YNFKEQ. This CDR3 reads CASSHRSGGLSYEQYF. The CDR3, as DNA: TGTGCCAGCAGCCACCGTAGCGGGGGACTCTCCTACGAGCAGTACTTC.

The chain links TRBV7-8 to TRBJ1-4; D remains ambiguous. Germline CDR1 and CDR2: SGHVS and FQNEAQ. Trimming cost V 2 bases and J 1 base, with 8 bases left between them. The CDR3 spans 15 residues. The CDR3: CASSLWRVTNEKLFF. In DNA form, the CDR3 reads TGTGCCAGCAGCTTATGGAGGGTAACTAATGAAAAACTGTTTTTT.

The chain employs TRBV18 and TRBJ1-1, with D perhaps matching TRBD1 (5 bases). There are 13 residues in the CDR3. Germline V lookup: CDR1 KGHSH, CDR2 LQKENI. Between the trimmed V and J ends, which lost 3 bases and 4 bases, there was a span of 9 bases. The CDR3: CASSPWGGTEAFF. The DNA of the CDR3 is TGTGCCAGCTCACCGTGGGGGGGCACTGAAGCTTTCTTT. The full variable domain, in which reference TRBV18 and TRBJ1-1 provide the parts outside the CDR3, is NAGVMQNPRHLVRRRGQEARLRCSPMKGHSHVYWYRQLPEEGLKFMVYLQKENIIDESGMPKERFSAEFPKEGPSILRIQQVVRGDSAAYFCASSPWGGTEAFFGQGTRLTVV.

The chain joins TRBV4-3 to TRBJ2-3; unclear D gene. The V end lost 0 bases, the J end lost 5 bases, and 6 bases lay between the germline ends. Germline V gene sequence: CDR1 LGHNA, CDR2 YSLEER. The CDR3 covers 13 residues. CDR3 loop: CASSQDQLDTQYF. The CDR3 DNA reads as TGCGCCAGCAGCCAAGATCAGTTAGATACGCAGTATTTT.

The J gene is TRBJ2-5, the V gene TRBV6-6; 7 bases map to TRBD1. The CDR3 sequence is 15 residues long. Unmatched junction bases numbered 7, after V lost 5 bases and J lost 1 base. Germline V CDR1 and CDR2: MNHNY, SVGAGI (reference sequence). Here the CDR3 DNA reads TGTGCCAGCAGTATCACAGGGGCCGTCCAAGAGACCCAGTACTTC. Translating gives CASSITGAVQETQYF.

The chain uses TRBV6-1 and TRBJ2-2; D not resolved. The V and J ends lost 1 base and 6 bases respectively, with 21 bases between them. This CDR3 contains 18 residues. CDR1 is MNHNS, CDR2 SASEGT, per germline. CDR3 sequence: CASSEGFTRTPLAGELFF. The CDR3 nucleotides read TGTGCCAGCAGTGAAGGGTTCACCAGAACCCCCCTCGCCGGGGAGCTGTTTTTT.

The CDR3 sequence: CASSGGLAPFF. CDR3 nucleotides: TGTGCCAGCAGTGGAGGTCTAGCTCCATTCTTC. The chain couples TRBV25-1 to TRBJ2-1, with D perhaps matching TRBD2 (5 bases). The CDR3 consists of 11 residues. V gave up 4 bases and J gave up 16 bases, with 14 bases separating them. Germline CDR1 and CDR2: MGHDK and SYGVNS.